This T cell receptor beta chain was recovered during a study of T cell repertoires in ileal Crohn's disease. In the study overall: MI samples are biopsies from the surgical specimen's proximal margin.

Regarding time point: proximal margin of the surgical specimen (macroscopically non-inflamed). Libraries were prepared by immunoSEQ multiplex PCR; TCRdb keeps only in-frame clonotypes and omits some of them. Among almost 7,500 clones listed, 74% were seen once. The CDR3 runs 14 residues. Germline loops: CDR1 SGHRS, CDR2 YFSETQ. V was shortened by 0 bases and J by 7 bases, with 13 bases between the two germline ends. The TCR sequence derives from an adult with Crohn's disease. Sequenced material: ileal tissue. This chain links TRBV5-1 with TRBJ1-2; D may be TRBD1 (6 bases). The CDR3 DNA sequence: TGCGCCAGCAGCTTGGGCCAGGGGAATGGTGGCTACACCTTC. Protein sequence: CASSLGQGNGGYTF. Supplemented by reference TRBV5-1 and TRBJ1-2, the full variable domain reads KAGVTQTPRYLIKTRGQQVTLSCSPISGHRSVSWYQQTPGQGLQFLFEYFSETQRNKGNFPGRFSGRQFSNSRSEMNVSTLELGDSALYLCASSLGQGNGGYTFGSGTRLTVV.